This is a list of T cell receptor beta chains from one sample in a study of OX40 agonist ivuxolimab in advanced cancers. Produced via immunoSEQ multiplex PCR; TCRdb's table is partial and in-frame only. The sample shows some 40,000 clones, 80% to 90% of them seen only once. The sequencing here drew on CD4+ or CD8+ T cells sorted from blood, taken in a trial of the OX40 agonist ivuxolimab. These receptors all stem from an adult with an advanced solid tumor such as melanoma, head and neck, liver or kidney cancer. The CDR3 runs from the conserved cysteine through the conserved F or W. D genes are given only for firm matches. Clone size is not always given. Where it is, it says once, few, many or a class for expanded clones.

. | TRBJ1-1 | 16 | . | TRBV2 | CASTESLTGMNTEAFF | TGTGCCAGCACCGAATCCTTAACCGGGATGAACACTGAAGCTTTCTTT
. | TRBJ2-7 | 13 | . | TRBV19 | CASSERHSYEQYF | TGTGCCAGTAGTGAGCGTCACTCCTACGAGCAGTACTTC
. | TRBJ2-1 | 13 | . | TRBV9 | CASSAQGIDEQFF | TGTGCCAGCAGCGCGCAGGGTATTGATGAGCAGTTCTTC
. | TRBJ2-3 | 16 | . | TRBV4-2 | CASSQEIATGTDTQYF | TGTGCCAGCAGCCAAGAAATCGCCACTGGCACAGATACGCAGTATTTT
. | TRBJ1-1 | 12 | few | TRBV5-4 | CASSANRGEAFF | TGTGCCAGCAGCGCAAACAGAGGTGAAGCTTTCTTT
. | TRBJ1-2 | 16 | . | TRBV7-3 | CASSLIPGRTIYGYTF | TGTGCCAGCAGCTTAATTCCGGGACGGACTATCTATGGCTACACCTTC
. | TRBJ1-1 | 15 | . | TRBV12-5 | CASGLGLGGGSEAFF | TGTGCTAGTGGTTTGGGGCTAGGGGGTGGTAGTGAAGCTTTCTTT
TRBD1 | TRBJ1-4 | 13 | once | TRBV30 | CAWGQGAVEKLFF | TGTGCCTGGGGACAGGGGGCAGTTGAAAAACTGTTTTTT
TRBD2 | TRBJ2-2 | 20 | once | TRBV29-1 | CSVVSGEPGLAGGRAGELFF | TGCAGCGTTGTGTCGGGGGAACCGGGACTAGCGGGAGGTAGGGCCGGGGAGCTGTTTTTT
. | TRBJ2-7 | 15 | . | TRBV6-5 | CASSYGSGATYEQYF | TGTGCCAGCAGTTACGGCTCGGGGGCCACCTACGAGCAGTACTTC
. | TRBJ2-7 | 13 | . | TRBV6-5 | CASSYGGSYEQYF | TGTGCCAGCAGTTACGGGGGCTCCTACGAGCAGTACTTC
TRBD1 | TRBJ2-5 | 15 | . | TRBV5-6 | CASSKRQGTQETQYF | TGTGCCAGCAGCAAACGACAGGGGACGCAAGAGACCCAGTACTTC
. | TRBJ2-1 | 13 | . | TRBV7-9 | CASSSGPFNEQFF | TGTGCCAGCAGCTCTGGGCCCTTCAATGAGCAGTTCTTC
. | TRBJ2-1 | 13 | medium-sized | TRBV9 | CASSYWDDNEQFF | TGTGCCAGCAGCTACTGGGACGACAATGAGCAGTTCTTC
TRBD2 | TRBJ2-7 | 15 | . | TRBV7-8 | CASSSERDPSYEQYF | TGTGCCAGCAGCTCCGAGCGGGATCCCTCCTACGAGCAGTACTTC
. | TRBJ1-4 | 15 | . | TRBV5-6 | CASSRAFEGAEKLFF | TGTGCCAGCAGCCGGGCTTTCGAGGGAGCCGAAAAACTGTTTTTT
. | TRBJ2-7 | 15 | . | TRBV19 | CASSIGTGRTYEQYF | TGTGCCAGTAGTATCGGCACAGGGAGGACCTACGAGCAGTACTTC
. | TRBJ1-1 | 15 | . | TRBV7-8 | CASSLRRDANTEAFF | TGTGCCAGCAGTTTACGCCGGGACGCGAACACTGAAGCTTTCTTT
TRBD1 | TRBJ1-2 | 15 | . | TRBV4-3 | CASSQGTGGPYGYTF | TGCGCCAGCAGCCAAGGAACAGGGGGCCCCTATGGCTACACCTTC
TRBD1 | TRBJ1-1 | 19 | . | TRBV12-5 | CASGFVIGWQGEWDTEAFF | TGTGCTAGTGGTTTTGTTATAGGGTGGCAGGGGGAATGGGACACTGAAGCTTTCTTT
. | TRBJ1-5 | 15 | . | TRBV6-5 | CASSFRDLSYQPQHF | TGTGCCAGCAGTTTTAGGGACTTATCCTATCAGCCCCAGCATTTT
. | TRBJ2-7 | 16 | . | TRBV7-2 | CASSPNGGRSSCEQYF | TGTGCCAGCAGCCCTAACGGTGGCCGCAGCTCCTGCGAGCAGTACTTC
TRBD2 | TRBJ2-7 | 14 | . | TRBV7-6 | CASRLGGRGDEQYF | TGTGCCAGCAGACTGGGGGGGAGAGGGGACGAGCAGTACTTC
. | TRBJ2-5 | 14 | . | TRBV11-1 | CASQLSWGPETQYF | TGTGCCAGTCAGCTATCGTGGGGGCCAGAGACCCAGTACTTC
TRBD1 | TRBJ2-7 | 15 | . | TRBV2 | CASSADRGLSYEQYF | TGTGCCAGCAGCGCTGACAGGGGGCTCTCCTACGAGCAGTACTTC
. | TRBJ1-1 | 12 | medium-sized | TRBV27 | CASSLFGGEAFF | TGTGCCAGCAGTTTATTTGGCGGGGAAGCTTTCTTT
. | TRBJ2-7 | 13 | few | TRBV5-6 | CASSPSRAGEQYF | TGTGCCAGCAGCCCGTCCCGGGCTGGGGAGCAGTACTTC
TRBD2 | TRBJ2-7 | 14 | . | TRBV29-1 | CSVEGLAGEYEQYF | TGCAGCGTTGAGGGTCTAGCGGGTGAATACGAGCAGTACTTC
TRBD1 | TRBJ2-3 | 15 | . | TRBV19 | CASSIDGQGIYTQYF | TGTGCCAGTAGTATAGACGGACAGGGGATCTATACGCAGTATTTT
TRBD1 | TRBJ2-2 | 16 | once | TRBV9 | CASSGTGTGNTGELFF | TGTGCCAGCAGCGGCACCGGGACAGGCAACACCGGGGAGCTGTTTTTT
. | TRBJ2-4 | 15 | . | TRBV27 | CASSEVGGLRNIQYF | TGTGCCAGCAGCGAGGTCGGGGGTCTTAGAAACATTCAGTACTTC
. | TRBJ2-5 | 12 | . | TRBV4-1 | CASSQDLETQYF | TGCGCCAGCAGCCAAGATTTGGAGACCCAGTACTTC
. | TRBJ2-7 | 14 | . | TRBV11-2 | CASSSLGSPYEQYF | TGTGCCAGCAGCTCCCTGGGCAGCCCCTACGAGCAGTACTTC
TRBD2 | TRBJ2-1 | 15 | . | TRBV7-7 | CASSLSGSPYNEQFF | TGTGCTAGCAGCCTTAGCGGGAGCCCCTACAATGAGCAGTTCTTC
TRBD2 | TRBJ2-7 | 15 | . | TRBV27 | CASGSSGATSYEQYF | TGTGCCAGCGGGAGTAGCGGGGCGACATCCTACGAGCAGTACTTC
. | TRBJ2-1 | 16 | once | TRBV4-1 | CASSGPSGLSYNEQFF | TGCGCCAGCAGCGGGCCTTCGGGTCTCTCCTACAATGAGCAGTTCTTC
. | TRBJ1-2 | 13 | . | TRBV27 | CASSPEPNYGYTF | TGTGCCAGCAGTCCGGAGCCGAACTATGGCTACACCTTC
TRBD1 | TRBJ1-2 | 15 | . | TRBV4-3 | CASSLSPGQDYGYTF | TGCGCCAGCAGCCTTTCGCCGGGACAGGACTATGGCTACACCTTC
. | TRBJ1-5 | 16 | . | TRBV27 | CASRAGDWDSNQPQHF | TGTGCCAGCCGAGCAGGAGATTGGGACAGCAATCAGCCCCAGCATTTT
. | TRBJ1-1 | 14 | medium-sized | TRBV10-3 | CAIASGRVNTEAFF | TGTGCCATTGCCTCAGGACGGGTGAACACTGAAGCTTTCTTT
. | TRBJ2-4 | 14 | . | TRBV14 | CASSVGSGQNIQYF | TGTGCCAGCAGCGTAGGCTCGGGACAAAACATTCAGTACTTC
TRBD2 | TRBJ2-1 | 16 | . | TRBV14 | CASSLLAGLSYNEQFF | TGTGCCAGCAGCCTCCTAGCGGGACTCTCCTACAATGAGCAGTTCTTC
TRBD1 | TRBJ2-1 | 14 | . | TRBV25-1 | CASAPGTDYNEQFF | TGTGCCAGCGCGCCCGGGACAGACTACAATGAGCAGTTCTTC
. | TRBJ1-1 | 12 | . | TRBV28 | CASRRLGTEAFF | TGTGCCAGCAGGCGTTTGGGCACTGAAGCTTTCTTT
. | TRBJ2-3 | 15 | . | TRBV15 | CATSMGLGSTDTQYF | TGTGCCACCAGCATGGGCCTGGGAAGCACAGATACGCAGTATTTT
. | TRBJ1-1 | 14 | . | TRBV5-1 | CASSLPLGDTEAFF | TGCGCCAGCAGCTTGCCTTTGGGGGACACTGAAGCTTTCTTT
TRBD2 | TRBJ2-4 | 17 | few | TRBV18 | CASSPGLAAVAKNIQYF | TGTGCCAGCTCACCTGGACTAGCGGCCGTAGCCAAAAACATTCAGTACTTC
. | TRBJ2-4 | 15 | . | TRBV5-1 | CASSPDEAFENIQYF | TGCGCCAGCAGCCCAGATGAGGCATTTGAAAACATTCAGTACTTC
TRBD2 | TRBJ2-1 | 15 | . | TRBV9 | CASSPWTSGYNEQFF | TGTGCCAGCAGCCCGTGGACTAGCGGTTACAATGAGCAGTTCTTC
. | TRBJ2-7 | 15 | . | TRBV7-9 | CASSQEPYISYEQYF | TGTGCCAGCAGCCAAGAGCCCTACATCTCCTACGAGCAGTACTTC
TRBD1 | TRBJ1-2 | 17 | . | TRBV7-3 | CASSLIGDRSSNYGYTF | TGTGCCAGCAGCTTAATAGGGGACAGATCATCTAACTATGGCTACACCTTC
. | TRBJ1-2 | 15 | . | TRBV27 | CASSPYSGTNYGYTF | TGTGCCAGCAGTCCGTATTCCGGGACTAACTATGGCTACACCTTC
. | TRBJ1-6 | 17 | . | TRBV5-1 | CASSLGEGGPPNSPLHF | TGCGCCAGCAGCTTGGGCGAAGGGGGACCGCCTAATTCACCCCTCCACTTT
. | TRBJ2-7 | 15 | . | TRBV7-2 | CASSSQGPLPYEQYF | TGTGCCAGCAGCTCTCAGGGGCCCCTTCCCTACGAGCAGTACTTC
. | TRBJ2-2 | 12 | . | TRBV5-1 | CASSLIGEELFF | TGCGCCAGCAGCTTGATAGGGGAGGAGCTGTTTTTT
. | TRBJ1-1 | 13 | . | TRBV6-5 | CASIGHTGGEAFF | TGTGCCAGCATCGGACACACTGGTGGTGAAGCTTTCTTT
. | TRBJ2-7 | 14 | . | TRBV7-2 | CASSLGGVSYEQYF | TGTGCCAGCTCCCTGGGGGGAGTCTCCTACGAGCAGTACTTC